This T cell receptor (beta chain) was obtained from a study of T cell repertoires in urothelial bladder cancer (dated by TCRdb to between 2018 and 2021). A note on the overall study: Of the roughly twelve resected lesions, three were clinical stage cT0, three were cTa, three were cT1 and three were cT2 or greater. Roughly 12 resected bladder lesions, consisting of urothelial carcinoma (UC+) and benign (UC-) specimens, were examined. The study compared clonality of the TCR repertoire in bladder tumors against clonality in benign bladder inflammation. About a dozen patients with bladder lesions undergoing transurethral resection were identified prospectively. Study-wide findings and limitations: In carcinoma specimens, one T-cell clone made up as much as 17% of infiltrating lymphocytes, versus roughly 2% in benign specimens. The median percentage of tumor infiltrating lymphocytes was 2% in carcinoma specimens and about 12% in benign specimens. Urothelial carcinoma specimens had a median of about 6,000 T cells, fewer than the median of around 26,000 seen in benign specimens.

From cysteine to phenylalanine, the CDR3 is 12 amino acids long. Only CDR3 DNA remains: 36 bases, in frame from the first base. The germline V gene specifies SGHRS as CDR1 and YFSETQ as CDR2. Trimming removed 2 bases from V and 2 bases from J, leaving 4 bases between the germline ends. Notes on this clone: Its antigen is currently not known. The input lacks base qualities; no much larger clone sits a single base away.

At transurethral resection, specimens of the bladder lesions were collected and then stored at -80C. DNA was isolated from the bladder specimens obtained at transurethral resection. The immunoSEQ assay was used to sequence the CDR3 region of the TCR beta chain. Under the source paper's analysis protocol: For every specimen, the T-cell fraction, clonal dominance and maximum TCR clone frequency were calculated. Imported from immuneACCESS, the table was reduced by TCRdb to in-frame sequences with V and J called. These copies leave out some clones; in studies compared against another copy, an unresolved V gene accounts for under half, and the cause of the remainder is not known. V, J and clone size are those of that table, while D and trimming were read from the DNA. The sample contains about 9,000 clones, 50% to 75% of them found a single time. Of the sample, 25% to 40% is held by the ten largest clones.

The chain links TRBV5-1 with TRBJ1-1, with the D segment identity uncertain. Sequenced: tumor-infiltrating cells from bladder cancer. The TCR sequence derives from a human donor with urothelial carcinoma. The CDR3 region reads CASSFGNTEAFF. The nucleotide sequence reads TGCGCCAGCAGCTTCGGTAACACTGAAGCTTTCTTT.